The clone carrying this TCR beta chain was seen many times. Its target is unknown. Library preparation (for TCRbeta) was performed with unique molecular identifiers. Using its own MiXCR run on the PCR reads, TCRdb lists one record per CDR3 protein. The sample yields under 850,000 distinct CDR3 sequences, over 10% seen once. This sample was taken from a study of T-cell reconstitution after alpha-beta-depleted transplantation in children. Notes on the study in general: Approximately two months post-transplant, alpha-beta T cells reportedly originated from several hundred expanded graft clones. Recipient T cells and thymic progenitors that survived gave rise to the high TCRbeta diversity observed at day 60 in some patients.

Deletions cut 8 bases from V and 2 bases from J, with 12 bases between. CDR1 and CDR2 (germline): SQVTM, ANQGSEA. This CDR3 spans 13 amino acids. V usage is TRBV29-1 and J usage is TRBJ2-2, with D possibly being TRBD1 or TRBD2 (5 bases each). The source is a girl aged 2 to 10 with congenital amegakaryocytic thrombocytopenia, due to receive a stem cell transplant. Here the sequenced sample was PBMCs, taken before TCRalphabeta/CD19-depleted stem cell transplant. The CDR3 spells CSFLRDNTGELFF. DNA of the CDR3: TGCAGCTTCCTCCGGGACAACACCGGGGAGCTGTTTTTT.